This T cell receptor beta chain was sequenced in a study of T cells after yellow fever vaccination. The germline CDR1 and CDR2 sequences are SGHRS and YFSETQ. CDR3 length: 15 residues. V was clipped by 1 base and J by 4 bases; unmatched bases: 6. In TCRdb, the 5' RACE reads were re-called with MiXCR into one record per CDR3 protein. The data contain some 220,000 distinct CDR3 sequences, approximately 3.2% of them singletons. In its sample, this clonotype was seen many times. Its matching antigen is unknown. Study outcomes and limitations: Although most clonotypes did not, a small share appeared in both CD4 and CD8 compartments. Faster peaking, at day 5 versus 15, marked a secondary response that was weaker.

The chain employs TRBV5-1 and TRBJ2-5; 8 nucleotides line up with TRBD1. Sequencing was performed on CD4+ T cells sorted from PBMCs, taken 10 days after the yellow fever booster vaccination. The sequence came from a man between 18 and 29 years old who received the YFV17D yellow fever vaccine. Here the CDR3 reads CASSLQGAARETQYF. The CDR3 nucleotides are TGCGCCAGCAGCTTGCAGGGGGCCGCGCGAGAGACCCAGTACTTC.